Listed here are 11 T cell receptor beta chains from one sample, sequenced in a study of cytomegalovirus exposure and HLA in healthy donors. In the PCR, 60 Vbeta and 13 Jbeta primers were used. Method: immunoSEQ multiplex PCR; TCRdb's copy keeps in-frame clones and lacks some. Here the sample spans approximately 130,000 clones, 81% being singletons. Sequencing input: PBMCs. The receptor set was obtained from a woman aged 40 to 50 in good health and CMV-seronegative.

This clone turned up a few times. V is TRBV6-5 and J is TRBJ2-7, with D unclear. Trimming removed 4 bases at V and 2 bases at J, with 15 bases between. CDR1 and CDR2 (germline): MNHEY, SVGAGI. This CDR3 contains 15 residues. DNA for the CDR3: TGTGCCAGCAGTTCATCCATTGAGGTGACCTACGAGCAGTACTTC. This encodes CASSSSIEVTYEQYF.

J is TRBJ2-6 and V is TRBV11-2; D call uncertain. Trimming left V 5 bases short and J 0 bases short, with 8 bases between. The CDR3 consists of 15 residues. The V gene's germline CDR1 is SGHAT and CDR2 FQNNGV. The CDR3, as DNA: TGTGCCAGCAGCGGCAGAACCTCTGGGGCCAACGTCCTGACTTTC. It is translated as CASSGRTSGANVLTF.

The chain uses TRBV7-6 and TRBJ1-1; TRBD1 might be the D (6 bases). CDR1 and CDR2 from the germline V gene are SGHVS and FNYEAQ. The CDR3 covers 14 residues. V was clipped by 1 base and J by 0 bases, with 6 bases between them. The CDR3, as DNA: TGTGCCAGCAGCTTAGACAGGGTGAACACTGAAGCTTTCTTT. It yields the protein CASSLDRVNTEAFF.

This sequence joins TRBV6-6 and TRBJ1-5, with TRBD1 matching 8 bases. Germline-derived CDR1 and CDR2 are MNHNY and SVGAGI (reference sequence). Trimming took 2 bases from V and 5 from J; bases not matched to a gene: 2. The CDR3 length is 14 residues. DNA for the CDR3: TGTGCCAGCAGTTACGGACAGGGTGATCAGCCCCAGCATTTT. Its translation is CASSYGQGDQPQHF.

This clone appeared a single time. In nucleotides, the CDR3 is TGCAGCGTTGGGACTAGCACCTACAATGAGCAGTTCTTC. It encodes CSVGTSTYNEQFF. The chain links TRBV29-1 to TRBJ2-1, with 8 bases that match TRBD2. CDR3 length equals 13 residues. V lost 4 bases, J lost 2 bases, and 1 base stayed unmatched. Germline V gives CDR1 SQVTM, CDR2 ANQGSEA.

The chain links TRBV7-2 to TRBJ2-7, with TRBD1 matching over 10 bases. The CDR3 consists of 15 residues. Looked up from germline, CDR1 is SGHTA and CDR2 is FQGNSA. With V trimmed by 2 bases and J by 7 bases, 8 bases remained unmatched. This CDR3 is CASSLRPGQGGEQYF. In nucleotides, the CDR3 is TGTGCCAGCAGCTTAAGACCCGGACAGGGGGGTGAGCAGTACTTC.

The V and J genes are TRBV4-2 and TRBJ1-4; perhaps TRBD1 as D (5 bases). In germline, CDR1 is LGHNA, CDR2 YNFKEQ. The CDR3 runs to 14 residues. V lost 0 bases, J lost 13 bases, and 15 bases lay in between. The DNA of the CDR3 is TGTGCCAGCAGCCAAGATCCCCCGGGACTGGGACTGTTTTTT. Translated: CASSQDPPGLGLFF.

This chain joins TRBV4-1 and TRBJ1-1, with D perhaps matching TRBD1 (6 bases). Germline V gene lookup returns CDR1 MGHRA and CDR2 YSYEKL. The CDR3 runs to 16 residues. The V end lost 7 bases, the J end lost 5 bases, and 23 bases lay between the germline ends. CDR3 nucleotides: TGCGCCAGCACCGATAAGTACAGGGAGGGGGGAACTGAAGCTTTCTTT. The encoded protein is CASTDKYREGGTEAFF.

As for this clone: The missing conserved phenylalanine or tryptophan at the end of this CDR3 makes a read error likely. The DNA is omitted, as the CDR3 cannot be located on it reliably, and the CDR3 follows TCRdb's listing. The chain uses TRBV2 and TRBJ2-7; whether TRBD1, the table's D call, matches the DNA was not checked. The CDR3 region is 14 residues in length, termini included. The germline V gene encodes CDR1 SNHLY and CDR2 FYNNEI. The CDR3 here is CASSGGSTGVGHSI.

This clone was found once. The genes are TRBV13 and TRBJ1-1, with 8 bases that match TRBD1. CDR1 is PRHDT and CDR2 is FYEKMQ in the germline V gene (reference sequence). The junction had 11 bases not matched to a gene; V was cut back by 5 bases and J by 6 bases. The CDR3 is made up of 15 amino acids. The CDR3: CASSITRGRNPEAFF. The CDR3 coding sequence is TGTGCCAGCAGCATAACCAGGGGGCGCAACCCTGAAGCTTTCTTT.

The chain combines TRBV6-1 with TRBJ1-4; TRBD1 aligns across 7 bases. Germline CDR1 MNHNS, CDR2 SASEGT. The CDR3 contains 14 residues. The ends lost 6 bases at V and 8 bases at J; junction bases unmatched: 9. The chain's CDR3 is CASRVTGVREKLFF. CDR3 sequence (DNA): TGTGCCAGCAGAGTTACAGGGGTTCGGGAAAAACTGTTTTTT.